A selection of T cell receptor beta chains follows, all from one sample in a study of tumor-infiltrating lymphocytes in primary liver carcinoma. TCRdb redid the calling of the multiplex PCR reads with MiXCR, one entry per CDR3 protein. This table holds 110,000 or so distinct CDR3 sequences, approximately 78% found once. The sample consisted of liver tumor tissue from sampling region 3. The receptors shown here come from a man between 40 and 49 years old with primary liver carcinoma and hepatitis B virus infection. CDR3s include the opening cysteine and the closing phenylalanine or tryptophan. D genes are given only for firm matches. The size field is filled for only some rows; it gives once, few, many or a size class.

NA,TRBJ1-1,once,TRBV12-3/TRBV12-4,TGTGCTAGCAGTCCATGGACTGCGAACACTGAAGCTTCCTTT,CASSPWTANTEASF
NA,TRBJ2-1,NA,TRBV4-3,TGCGCCAGCAACCAGGGCAGGACCAACAATGAGCAGTCCTTC,CASNQGRTNNEQSF
NA,TRBJ1-2,NA,TRBV11-2,TGTGTCAGCAAAGTTACCGGGACTTACGACTATGGCTACACCTTC,CVSKVTGTYDYGYTF
TRBD2,TRBJ2-1,NA,TRBV11-2,TGTGCCAGCAGTTTGATAGGACTAGCTTGCCCTTACAATGAGCAGTTCTTC,CASSLIGLACPYNEQFF
NA,TRBJ2-2,NA,TRBV4-1,TGCGCCAGCAGCGAAGTCGTCACCACCGGGGAGCTGTTTTTT,CASSEVVTTGELFF
TRBD2,TRBJ2-1,NA,TRBV29-1,TGCAGGGTTGAACCGTACACTAGCGGGATGTACATTGAGCAGTTCTTC,CRVEPYTSGMYIEQFF
NA,TRBJ2-2,NA,TRBV29-1,TGCAGCATTCTCAGGGAGGATACCGGGGAGCTGTTTTTT,CSILREDTGELFF
NA,TRBJ1-1,NA,TRBV12-3/TRBV12-4,TGTGTCATCAGTTTAACCACTGAAGCTTTCTTT,CVISLTTEAFF
NA,TRBJ2-1,NA,TRBV6-6,TGTGCCAGTTGCCCCCTCAGAGGCGAGCAGTTCTTC,CASCPLRGEQFF
NA,TRBJ1-2,NA,TRBV6-6,TGTGCCAGCAGAGAAGGTCCGGCCGGAAGAGGATATGGCTACATCTTC,CASREGPAGRGYGYIF
NA,TRBJ2-1,NA,TRBV4-2,TGTGCCAGCAGCCAAGGAGCCGGGAATGGCAATGAGCATTTCTTC,CASSQGAGNGNEHFF
NA,TRBJ2-1,NA,TRBV6-5,TGTGCCAGTAGCTCACTAGGGGGAGACTACAATGAGCAGTTCTTC,CASSSLGGDYNEQFF
TRBD2,TRBJ2-5,NA,TRBV4-2,TGTGCCAGCAGTCAAGATCTAGCGGAAGGGCGAATTATAGAGACCCAGTACTTC,CASSQDLAEGRIIETQYF
NA,TRBJ2-6,NA,TRBV6-5,TGTGCTAGCAGTTACGTAGGGGCTGGGGTCAACGTCCTGACTTTC,CASSYVGAGVNVLTF
NA,TRBJ2-7,NA,TRBV11-2,TGTGCCGGTAGCTTAACTAGAAACGAGCAGTACTTC,CAGSLTRNEQYF
NA,TRBJ2-7,NA,TRBV20-1,TGCAGTGCTGCCGCGACCCTTACGGGGTTCTACGAGCAGTACTTC,CSAAATLTGFYEQYF
TRBD2,TRBJ2-7,NA,TRBV10-3,TGTGCCATTAGTGATCGGGGAGCGGGAATAGACGAGCAGTACTTC,CAISDRGAGIDEQYF
NA,TRBJ2-1,many,TRBV5-1,TGCGCCAGCAGCCACTTAGACGGTGAGCAGTTCTTC,CASSHLDGEQFF
TRBD2,TRBJ2-3,NA,TRBV11-2,TGTGCCAGTAGTCGATCGCCGAGAATAGCGGGAGAGAGGACAGATGCGCAGTATTTT,CASSRSPRIAGERTDAQYF
NA,TRBJ1-2,many,TRBV6-2/TRBV6-3,TGTGCCAGCAGTACGGGACTGATCTATGGCTACACCTTC,CASSTGLIYGYTF
NA,TRBJ2-3,NA,TRBV4-1,TGCGCCAGTAGTCCCATAGAGGGGATCAATCAGCCCCAGTATTTT,CASSPIEGINQPQYF
NA,TRBJ2-1,NA,TRBV7-9,TGTGCCAGCAGCTCCAAGCGTGGTGAGCAGTTCTTC,CASSSKRGEQFF
NA,TRBJ2-7,NA,TRBV6-2/TRBV6-3,TGTGCCAGCACCAATAGGGGCGAGCAGTACTTC,CASTNRGEQYF
NA,TRBJ2-4,many,TRBV4-1,TGCGCCAGCAGCCCAGTCTTACAGAAAGGAAACATTCAGTACTTC,CASSPVLQKGNIQYF
NA,TRBJ2-3,once,TRBV2,TGTGTCAGCAGTTTCCAAGATACGCACTATTTT,CVSSFQDTHYF
TRBD2,TRBJ2-3,NA,TRBV7-8,TGTGCCAGCAACTTCCCCGGGACTAGTGGGAGGAGTACGCAGTATTTT,CASNFPGTSGRSTQYF
NA,TRBJ1-2,NA,TRBV12-3/TRBV12-4,TGTGCCTCCTCTCAATCTAAGTATGGCTACTCCTTC,CASSQSKYGYSF
TRBD1,TRBJ2-7,NA,TRBV5-1,TGCGCCACCAGCCCTTTTACAGGGGGTGATTACTACGAACAGTACTTC,CATSPFTGGDYYEQYF
NA,TRBJ2-6,NA,TRBV11-2,TGTGCCAGTAGCATTGACGGGGTTGGGGCCAACGTCCTGACTTTC,CASSIDGVGANVLTF
NA,TRBJ1-5,once,TRBV5-6,TGTGTCAGCAGCTTGGTAGATGAGCCCCAGCATTTT,CVSSLVDEPQHF
TRBD2,TRBJ2-4,NA,TRBV11-1,TGTGCCAGCAGCTTTCCCGGGACTAGTGGGACCAGAAACACTCAATACTTC,CASSFPGTSGTRNTQYF
NA,TRBJ1-1,NA,TRBV29-1,TGTAGCGTCGCCAGAGGGGGGGTGAACACTGAAGCTTTCTTT,CSVARGGVNTEAFF
NA,TRBJ2-3,NA,TRBV4-2,TGTGCCAGCAGCCGAAGGACGGGGGCAACAGATACGCAGTGTTTT,CASSRRTGATDTQCF
TRBD2,TRBJ2-7,NA,TRBV11-1,TGTGCCAGCAGCTTTCCCGGGACTAGCGGGAACCTCTACGAGCAATACTTC,CASSFPGTSGNLYEQYF
TRBD2,TRBJ2-1,NA,TRBV6-2/TRBV6-3,TGTGCCAGCAGTTACTCGCGGGGGGGCCATAAGCAGTTCTTC,CASSYSRGGHKQFF
NA,TRBJ2-1,NA,TRBV6-5,TGTGCCAGCAGGCAGCGGAAGGGTCTAGGTGAGCAGTTCTTT,CASRQRKGLGEQFF
TRBD2,TRBJ2-2,NA,TRBV10-3,TGTGCCATCAGTCGGGGACTAGCTGGAGACACCGGGGAGCTGTTTTTT,CAISRGLAGDTGELFF
TRBD2,TRBJ2-1,NA,TRBV6-1,TGTGCCAGCAGTGAAGGGACTAGCAGGAGTAATGAGCAGTCCTTC,CASSEGTSRSNEQSF
NA,TRBJ1-1,NA,TRBV4-1,TGCTTCATCAGCTTTTCTGGGGGGGTAGGCACTGAAACTTTCTTT,CFISFSGGVGTETFF
NA,TRBJ1-1,NA,TRBV12-3/TRBV12-4,TGTGCCAGCAGTTTAGCGGACATGGGGGACACTGAAGCTCTCTTT,CASSLADMGDTEALF
TRBD1,TRBJ2-2,NA,TRBV6-5,TGTGTCAGCAGGAAGGTACAGGGGTTTGGGTTGAACACCGGGGAGCTGTTTTTT,CVSRKVQGFGLNTGELFF
NA,TRBJ1-3,once,TRBV12-3/TRBV12-4,TGTGCCGGCAGTTTGACCGGACGGACTGGAAACACCATATATTTT,CAGSLTGRTGNTIYF
NA,TRBJ2-3,NA,TRBV12-3/TRBV12-4,TGTGCCAGCAGTTCCCGACTATCGGGCGTACCGCAGTATTTT,CASSSRLSGVPQYF
TRBD2,TRBJ2-1,NA,TRBV29-1,TGCAGCGTTGACGGGACTAGCGGGAGGGCATGGGGACAGTTCTTC,CSVDGTSGRAWGQFF
TRBD2,TRBJ2-2,NA,TRBV29-1,TGCAACGTTTGGACTAGCGCGGCGAACACCGCGGAGCTGTTCTTT,CNVWTSAANTAELFF
TRBD2,TRBJ2-5,NA,TRBV29-1,TGCAGCATTGAAGGGACTACGAAGGAGACCCAGTACTTC,CSIEGTTKETQYF
TRBD1,TRBJ2-3,NA,TRBV5-1,TGCGCCAGCAGACTTTCAGGGGGCGGCCCTGCGCTGACTAGTACAGATACGCAGTATTTT,CASRLSGGGPALTSTDTQYF
NA,TRBJ2-7,NA,TRBV29-1,TGCAGCGTTAGGCAGGGACCCAACTGCTACGAGCAGTACTTC,CSVRQGPNCYEQYF
NA,TRBJ1-1,NA,TRBV29-1,TGTAGCGTTGAAACGGGAAAGATCATCATGGACACTGAAGCTTTCTTT,CSVETGKIIMDTEAFF
NA,TRBJ2-5,NA,TRBV29-1,TGCAGTGTTGAAGATCCTGCTCTGGAGACTCAGTACTTC,CSVEDPALETQYF
NA,TRBJ2-5,NA,TRBV4-1,TGCGCCAGCATCCAAGATCTGGGCTCCAGAAAGACCCAGTACTTC,CASIQDLGSRKTQYF
TRBD2,TRBJ2-1,NA,TRBV7-9,TGTGCCAGCAGCACCTCACACGGGACTAGCGGATACTCCTACAATGAGCAGTCCTTC,CASSTSHGTSGYSYNEQSF